The entry below describes one T cell receptor beta chain. This sample is drawn from a study of control samples from healthy donors and cancer patients. The J segment lost 5 bases and the V segment lost 6 bases, leaving 5 bases of the junction unmatched. This CDR3 contains 14 residues. Germline CDR1 and CDR2: MNHEY and SMNVEV (reference sequence). Generated by immunoSEQ multiplex PCR, the TCRdb table keeps only in-frame clones and is missing some. This sample has around 170,000 clones, with just over 90% found just once. The sequencing sample was made of blood. This receptor was obtained from a man aged 25 to 45 in good health. The rearrangement links TRBV27 to TRBJ1-2; 11 nucleotides align to TRBD1. CDR3 sequence: CASSWGQGEYGYTF. The CDR3 coding sequence is TGTGCCAGCAGCTGGGGACAGGGGGAGTATGGCTACACCTTC.